This T cell receptor beta chain was identified during a study of blood T cell repertoires in COVID-19. CDR3 length equals 16 residues. Germline-derived CDR1 and CDR2 are ENHRY and SYGVKD. Unmatched junction bases numbered 8, after V lost 7 bases and J lost 0 bases. Enrollees, about 18 to 95 years old, lived in approximately 25 US areas. Participants' reported clinical history set cohort assignment. Two consecutive negative NP/OP PCR tests, clearance, or resolved symptoms defined Cohort 3 recovery. Original handling: Nucleated cell number was recorded as an estimate derived from reference gene primer amplification. Data came from immunoSEQ multiplex PCR; TCRdb stores just in-frame clones and leaves some out. The V and J calls and clone size come from that table; D and trimming were worked out from the DNA. The table includes 250,000 to 300,000 clones, 65% to 90% detected once.

Sequencing was carried out using PBMCs or T cells enriched from blood (not recorded which). The V and J genes are TRBV10-3 and TRBJ2-1; 8 nucleotides line up with TRBD2. This TCR came from a man aged 18 to 29 who had recovered from COVID-19. CDR3 bases: TGTGCCATCACCTTTGGCGGGAGGAGCTCCTACAATGAGCAGTTCTTC. Translated, it gives CAITFGGRSSYNEQFF.